The 26 T cell receptor beta chains in this list originate from one sample, sequenced in a study of neoadjuvant anti-PD-1 for oral cavity cancer. The repertoire was sequenced with immunoSEQ multiplex PCR; TCRdb's copy has only in-frame clones and lacks some. The table includes roughly 13,000 clones, 60% to 75% detected once. The input for sequencing was PBMCs, taken before nivolumab (anti-PD-1) treatment. The receptor source for this set is a person aged 40 to 85 with oral cavity squamous cell carcinoma.

The chain carries TRBV13 and TRBJ2-7; unclear D gene. The CDR3 has 15 amino acids. V shed 6 bases and J shed 1 base, with 16 bases lying between them. Germline values: CDR1 PRHDT, CDR2 FYEKMQ (reference sequence). The CDR3 DNA reads TGTGCCAGCAGTCACGGACCTCCCTCGTCCTACGAGCAGTACTTC. Translated, it gives CASSHGPPSSYEQYF.

V is TRBV19 and J is TRBJ1-2, with D perhaps TRBD1 (5 bases). The V end was cut by 7 bases, the J end by 8 bases, with 14 bases between. The germline gives CDR1 LNHDA, CDR2 SQIVND (reference sequence). CDR3 length: 12 residues. This CDR3 is CASIGGGGGYTF. The CDR3, as DNA: TGTGCCAGTATAGGCGGGGGAGGAGGCTACACCTTC.

This chain links TRBV28 with TRBJ1-5; no reliable D call. Germline V gene sequence: CDR1 MDHEN, CDR2 SYDVKM. V was pared by 10 bases and J by 0 bases, with 19 bases between. The CDR3 length is 16 residues. This chain's CDR3 is CAIQPALLDSNQPQHF. The CDR3 DNA reads as TGTGCCATTCAGCCCGCCCTACTAGATAGCAATCAGCCCCAGCATTTT.

V and J are TRBV7-9 and TRBJ2-7; 8 positions agree with TRBD1. The germline V gene has CDR1 SEHNR and CDR2 FQNEAQ (reference sequence). The CDR3 length is 15 residues. J gave up 3 bases and V 7 bases, and 11 bases lay outside the gene matches. CDR3 sequence reads: CASTLMGQDLYEQYF. The CDR3 DNA sequence: TGTGCCAGCACCTTGATGGGACAGGATCTCTACGAGCAGTACTTC.

The CDR3 sequence: CASFRARDTEAFF. CDR3 nucleotides: TGTGCCAGCTTCCGGGCTAGGGACACTGAAGCTTTCTTT. The chain has TRBV6-6 and TRBJ1-1; D is undetermined. This CDR3 has 13 residues. V was cut by 8 bases and J by 3 bases, with 13 bases left in between. CDR1 is MNHNY, CDR2 SVGAGI, per germline (reference sequence).

The chain couples TRBV19 to TRBJ2-7, with a tentative D call TRBD2 (6 bases). The V end was cut by 4 bases, the J end by 3 bases, with 13 bases between. The CDR3 extends over 14 amino acids. Germline V gene lookup returns CDR1 LNHDA and CDR2 SQIVND (reference sequence). The CDR3 coding sequence is TGTGCCAGTAGTACGCGGGACGGAGACTACGAGCAGTACTTC. This gives the protein CASSTRDGDYEQYF. Full variable domain (rest looked up from reference TRBV19 and TRBJ2-7): DGGITQSPKYLFRKEGQNVTLSCEQNLNHDAMYWYRQDPGQGLRLIYYSQIVNDFQKGDIAEGYSVSREKKESFPLTVTSAQKNPTAFYLCASSTRDGDYEQYFGPGTRLTVT.

This clone came up once. The chain employs TRBV7-2 and TRBJ2-5; 7 nucleotides agree with TRBD2. Germline V CDR1 and CDR2: SGHTA, FQGNSA. The CDR3 is made up of 14 amino acids. V was clipped by 5 bases and J by 5 bases; unmatched bases: 8. The CDR3 region is CASSQEAGRETQYF. CDR3 sequence (DNA): TGTGCCAGCAGCCAAGAAGCGGGAAGGGAGACCCAGTACTTC.

The chain uses TRBV5-6 and TRBJ2-2; D might be TRBD2 (5 bases). This CDR3 has 16 residues. Between the trimmed V and J ends, which lost 5 bases and 1 base, there was a span of 15 bases. Per the germline V gene, CDR1 is SGHDT and CDR2 is YYEEEE. CDR3 protein: CASRQRPLENTGELFF. CDR3 nucleotide sequence: TGTGCCAGCAGACAGCGGCCCCTCGAGAACACCGGGGAGCTGTTTTTT.

This sequence joins TRBV27 and TRBJ2-3; D is possibly TRBD2 (6 bases). Per the germline V gene, CDR1 is MNHEY and CDR2 is SMNVEV (reference sequence). CDR3 length: 15 amino acids. V lost 4 bases to trimming and J lost 5 bases, with 16 bases between them. The CDR3 coding sequence is TGTGCCAGCAGTTGGGACTTCCAGGCGCGAGATACGCAGTATTTT. This encodes CASSWDFQARDTQYF.

This clone was detected a few times. The chain uses TRBV11-2 and TRBJ2-7; 8 bases fit TRBD1. This CDR3 has 14 residues. Germline V gene data show CDR1 as SGHAT and CDR2 as FQNNGV. V trimming: 5 bases; J trimming: 4 bases; junction bases outside the gene matches: 7. The DNA of the CDR3 is TGTGCCAGCAGCACTCGGACAGGGAGTTACGAGCAGTACTTC. Translated, it gives CASSTRTGSYEQYF.

The genes are TRBV15 and TRBJ1-1; D not resolved. This CDR3 contains 17 residues. Trimming shortened V by 4 bases and J by 1 base, and 19 bases separated the two germline ends. In germline, CDR1 is LNHNV, CDR2 YYDKDF (reference sequence). The CDR3 region is CATSTVTGTLRNTEAFF. The CDR3 bases are TGTGCCACCAGCACCGTCACGGGAACCCTGAGGAACACTGAAGCTTTCTTT.

The chain recombines TRBV6-1 with TRBJ1-1, with TRBD1 as a possible D gene (5 bases). The ends were cut back, 7 bases at V and 1 base at J, with 13 bases in the middle. This CDR3 comprises 14 residues. In germline, CDR1 is MNHNS, CDR2 SASEGT. CDR3 region: CASKFGAENTEAFF. In DNA form, the CDR3 reads TGTGCCAGCAAGTTTGGGGCCGAGAACACTGAAGCTTTCTTT.

Only one count was recorded for this clone. This rearrangement joins TRBV5-6 to TRBJ2-7; the D is unclear. Trimming shortened V by 0 bases and J by 2 bases, and 6 bases separated the two germline ends. Germline V gene sequence: CDR1 SGHDT, CDR2 YYEEEE. CDR3 length equals 13 residues. The CDR3 protein is CASSLEEAYEQYF. The CDR3 nucleotides read TGTGCCAGCAGCTTGGAGGAAGCCTACGAGCAGTACTTC.

J is TRBJ1-4 and V is TRBV6-4; no firm D call. The CDR3 contains 14 residues. V lost 4 bases to trimming and J lost 7 bases, with 13 bases between them. CDR1 is MRHNA and CDR2 is SNTAGT in the germline V gene. CDR3 DNA: TGTGCCAGCAGTGTCCCCGGCGAGGGTGAAAAACTGTTTTTT. It yields the protein CASSVPGEGEKLFF.

CDR3 coding DNA: TGTGCCAGTAGTATAGACAGGAGCGGAGCCACTGAAGCTTTCTTT. This translates into CASSIDRSGATEAFF. V gene TRBV19 combines with J gene TRBJ1-1; D is unclear. The CDR3 covers 15 residues. V dropped 0 bases and J dropped 4 bases, with 12 bases sitting between them. From germline, CDR1 is LNHDA and CDR2 SQIVND (reference sequence).

The rearrangement links TRBV9 to TRBJ2-1, with D maybe TRBD1 (6 bases). CDR1 is SGDLS and CDR2 is YYNGEE in the germline V gene. V was clipped by 4 bases and J by 15 bases, with 20 bases between them. This CDR3 is 13 amino acids long. CDR3 in amino acids: CASSTLDRSLAFF. The CDR3 coding sequence is TGTGCCAGCAGCACCCTAGACAGGTCCTTGGCGTTCTTC.

This clone was detected only a few times. This chain connects TRBV6-1 to TRBJ1-4; no definite D call. Germline loops: CDR1 MNHNS, CDR2 SASEGT. V was pared by 8 bases and J by 4 bases, with 11 bases between. CDR3 length: 13 amino acids. The DNA for the CDR3 is TGTGCCAGCGGCAGCCAACTTAATGAAAAACTGTTTTTT. This gives the protein CASGSQLNEKLFF.

The genes are TRBV6-1 and TRBJ2-3; TRBD2 matches at 8 bases. The V gene's germline CDR1 is MNHNS and CDR2 SASEGT. V trimming: 6 bases; J trimming: 0 bases; junction bases outside the gene matches: 5. The CDR3 is made up of 15 amino acids. CDR3 region: CASSKGLGSTDTQYF. The CDR3, as DNA: TGTGCCAGCAGCAAGGGACTAGGGAGCACAGATACGCAGTATTTT.

V gene TRBV7-6 combines with J gene TRBJ2-7, with TRBD2 matching over 7 bases. Germline CDR1 SGHVS, CDR2 FNYEAQ. V lost 7 bases, J lost 3 bases, and 9 bases stayed unmatched. CDR3 length: 14 amino acids. CDR3 coding DNA: TGTGCCAGCACCCCTAACGGGAGGCTCTACGAGCAGTACTTC. As protein: CASTPNGRLYEQYF. Filled out from reference TRBV7-6 and TRBJ2-7, the complete variable domain reads GAGVSQSPRYKVTKRGQDVALRCDPISGHVSLYWYRQALGQGPEFLTYFNYEAQQDKSGLPNDRFSAERPEGSISTLTIQRTEQRDSAMYRCASTPNGRLYEQYFGPGTRLTVT.

This clone occurred a few times. The chain recombines TRBV6-4 with TRBJ1-3, with D perhaps TRBD1 (6 bases). Germline assignment: CDR1 MRHNA and CDR2 SNTAGT. Trimming took off 5 bases at V and 4 bases at J, with 9 bases between the two ends. CDR3 length: 13 amino acids. CDR3 sequence (DNA): TGTGCCAGCAGTTACGACAGGGGAAACACCATATATTTT. Encoded protein: CASSYDRGNTIYF.

This chain joins TRBV10-2 and TRBJ2-4; possibly TRBD1 for D (5 bases). The CDR3 extends over 16 amino acids. The germline CDR1 and CDR2 sequences are WSHSY and SAAADI. Deletions cut 2 bases from V and 0 bases from J, with 11 bases between. CDR3 DNA: TGCGCCAGCAGTGAGGGCAGGACACTAGCCAAAAACATTCAGTACTTC. This encodes CASSEGRTLAKNIQYF.

V gene TRBV4-1 combines with J gene TRBJ1-3, with 7 bases that match TRBD1. This CDR3 is built from 18 residues. Germline assignment: CDR1 MGHRA and CDR2 YSYEKL. V dropped 1 base and J dropped 0; count of bases not matched to a gene: 9. CDR3 sequence: CASSQVGLTGHSGNTIYF. CDR3 DNA: TGCGCCAGCAGCCAAGTGGGGTTGACAGGGCACTCTGGAAACACCATATATTTT.

The chain combines TRBV13 with TRBJ1-2, with 10 bases fitting TRBD1. Germline trimming cut 2 bases from V and 6 bases from J; bases unmatched to any gene: 15. The CDR3 length is 18 residues. Germline values: CDR1 PRHDT, CDR2 FYEKMQ (reference sequence). The CDR3 loop is CASSLRGTGVVVRDGYTF. As DNA, the CDR3 is TGTGCCAGCAGCTTAAGGGGGACAGGGGTAGTAGTGCGGGATGGCTACACCTTC.

The chain joins TRBV28 to TRBJ1-5, with TRBD1 matching 8 bases. The V segment lost 4 bases and the J segment 2 bases; nucleotides outside the gene matches: 4. The CDR3 totals 15 residues. Germline assignment: CDR1 MDHEN and CDR2 SYDVKM. The CDR3 DNA reads as TGTGCCAGCAGTTCCGGACAGGGAGGCAATCAGCCCCAGCATTTT. Its translation is CASSSGQGGNQPQHF. Full variable domain (rest looked up from reference TRBV28 and TRBJ1-5): DVKVTQSSRYLVKRTGEKVFLECVQDMDHENMFWYRQDPGLGLRLIYFSYDVKMKEKGDIPEGYSVSREKKERFSLILESASTNQTSMYLCASSSGQGGNQPQHFGDGTRLSIL.

The J gene is TRBJ1-6, the V gene TRBV11-2, with no clear D. V lost 5 bases and J 9 bases, leaving 14 bases between the germline ends. Germline values: CDR1 SGHAT, CDR2 FQNNGV. The length of the CDR3 is 14 residues. CDR3 coding DNA: TGTGCCAGCAGCCCAGACCGAGTGCTTTCACCCCTCCACTTT. Protein product: CASSPDRVLSPLHF.

The chain joins TRBV19 to TRBJ2-3; D perhaps matches TRBD1 (7 bases). V was shortened by 3 bases and J by 2 bases, with 18 bases between the two germline ends. Germline V gives CDR1 LNHDA, CDR2 SQIVND (reference sequence). CDR3 length: 17 amino acids. Written as DNA, the CDR3 is TGTGCCAGTAGTATGCATGCGGCAGGGGGGACCACAGATACGCAGTATTTT. Its protein product is CASSMHAAGGTTDTQYF. The full variable domain, in which reference TRBV19 and TRBJ2-3 provide the parts outside the CDR3, is DGGITQSPKYLFRKEGQNVTLSCEQNLNHDAMYWYRQDPGQGLRLIYYSQIVNDFQKGDIAEGYSVSREKKESFPLTVTSAQKNPTAFYLCASSMHAAGGTTDTQYFGPGTRLTVL.